Following are 9 T cell receptor beta chains from one sample sequenced in a study of Graves' ophthalmopathy and Graves' hyperthyroidism. Investigators amplified TCR beta CDR3 regions from RNA transcripts. HTBI primers were employed in first-round RT-PCR, then a second-round multiplex PCR followed. In TCRdb, the multiplex PCR reads were re-called with MiXCR into one record per CDR3 protein. The data show hundreds of thousands of distinct CDR3 sequences, about 21% seen once. What was sequenced was peripheral blood. The receptors were gathered from a woman between 18 and 30 years old with stable Graves' hyperthyroidism.

On this clonotype: A read error may be the cause here, since a much bigger clone is one base away. This chain links TRBV30 with TRBJ1-2, with no clear D. Deletions cut 7 bases from V and 4 bases from J, with 19 bases between. The germline gives CDR1 GTSNPN, CDR2 SVGIG (reference sequence). The CDR3 loop spans 14 amino acids. The CDR3 protein is CASVRGRAFYGYTF. The CDR3 DNA follows: TGTGCCTCCGTACGGGGAAGGGCCTTCTATGGCTACACCTTC.

This clonotype was recorded at least ten times. The chain recombines TRBV27 with TRBJ1-1; 9 bases agree with TRBD1. Germline trimming cut 5 bases from V and 7 bases from J; bases unmatched to any gene: 8. Looked up from germline, CDR1 is MNHEY and CDR2 is SMNVEV (reference sequence). This CDR3 contains 14 residues. DNA for the CDR3: TGTGCCAGCAGTCATGGGGACAGGGTTTTTGAAGCTTTCTTT. Translated: CASSHGDRVFEAFF.

There are many counts of this clonotype. The chain links TRBV6-1 to TRBJ1-5, with 8 nucleotides matching TRBD1. V was pared by 6 bases and J by 3 bases, with 10 bases of the junction left unmatched. The CDR3 has 16 residues. The germline V gene has CDR1 MNHNS and CDR2 SASEGT. The CDR3 DNA sequence: TGTGCCAGCAGAGACGGCCCAGGGGGCTTCAATCAGCCCCAGCATTTT. It translates to CASRDGPGGFNQPQHF.

This clonotype was seen at least ten times. This sequence joins TRBV24-1 and TRBJ2-3; D is ambiguous. Germline CDR1 and CDR2: KGHDR and SFDVKD. The CDR3 has 16 residues. V lost 0 bases and J lost 8, with 17 bases in between. CDR3 protein: CATSDLHGRGIRTQYF. In DNA, the CDR3 is TGTGCCACCAGTGATTTGCACGGCCGAGGAATACGTACGCAGTATTTT.

V and J are TRBV27 and TRBJ1-2; TRBD1 might be the D (6 bases). Germline V gene data show CDR1 as MNHEY and CDR2 as SMNVEV (reference sequence). V lost 6 bases, J lost 3 bases, and 14 bases lay in between. The CDR3 has 14 residues. The CDR3: CASRLTGSDYGYTF. The CDR3 nucleotides read TGTGCCAGCAGGCTTACAGGGTCCGACTATGGCTACACCTTC.

The V call is TRBV5-1, the J call TRBJ2-7; no clear D. The CDR3 totals 15 residues. The V gene's germline CDR1 is SGHRS and CDR2 YFSETQ. The ends were cut back, 4 bases at V and 2 bases at J, with 16 bases in the middle. The CDR3 coding sequence is TGCGCCAGCAGCCCTGCCGGCCTCGGGCCCTACGAGCAGTACTTC. It translates to CASSPAGLGPYEQYF.

This clonotype was detected many times. The chain employs TRBV10-3 and TRBJ1-1; D perhaps matches TRBD1 (5 bases). This CDR3 has 13 residues. Trimming stripped 6 bases from V and 1 base from J, with 9 bases between. Germline V gene lookup returns CDR1 ENHRY and CDR2 SYGVKD. CDR3 protein: CAIRGVGNTEAFF. As DNA, the CDR3 is TGTGCCATCAGGGGGGTTGGGAACACTGAAGCTTTCTTT.

At least ten counts were recorded for this clonotype. The rearrangement links TRBV3-1 to TRBJ2-5; maybe TRBD1 (5 bases). V lost 0 bases and J lost 1, with 18 bases in between. This CDR3 comprises 18 residues. Germline CDR1 and CDR2: LGHDT and YNNKEL (reference sequence). CDR3 nucleotides: TGTGCCAGCAGCCAAGATCGGTACCGTGGGGCACGCCAAGAGACCCAGTACTTC. It is translated as CASSQDRYRGARQETQYF.

This clonotype came up many times. The chain employs TRBV10-3 and TRBJ2-7, with 11 bases identical to TRBD1. In germline, CDR1 is ENHRY, CDR2 SYGVKD. The CDR3 loop spans 14 amino acids. V was clipped by 6 bases and J by 5 bases; unmatched bases: 6. The CDR3 DNA is TGTGCCATCAGACAGGACAGGGGGCGAAACGAGCAGTACTTC. Its protein product is CAIRQDRGRNEQYF.